Sequencing of this T cell receptor (beta chain) was carried out in a study of cytomegalovirus exposure and HLA in healthy donors. Study conclusions and caveats: Later work associated 17,000 or so TCR beta sequences with HLA alleles at 0.05 false discovery rate. Prior analysis indicated that the majority of TCR beta V segments exhibited productivity approximately 87% or approximately 30% of the time.

Germline V gives CDR1 SGHTA, CDR2 FQGNSA. The ends lost 4 bases at V and 0 bases at J; junction bases unmatched: 4. The CDR3 has 15 residues. Amplification used 60 Vbeta primers and 13 Jbeta primers. In the original analysis: In a later analysis, the count reached about 82 million unique TCR beta chains, with approximately 11 million shared. The assay was immunoSEQ multiplex PCR, and TCRdb's table has in-frame clones only and misses some. V and J calls and clone size follow that table, whereas D and trimming were derived from the DNA. The data show 150,000 to 200,000 clones, approximately 81% seen once. Remarks on this clone: Antigen specificity is unknown.

J is TRBJ2-3 and V is TRBV7-2; 7 bases match TRBD1. Material: PBMCs. The TCR originated in a woman between 18 and 29 years old in good health and CMV-seropositive. The CDR3 spells CASSSTGWSTDTQYF. The CDR3 DNA is TGTGCCAGCAGCTCGACAGGGTGGAGCACAGATACGCAGTATTTT. Together with reference TRBV7-2 and TRBJ2-3, the CDR3 gives the full variable domain: GAGVSQSPSNKVTEKGKDVELRCDPISGHTALYWYRQSLGQGLEFLIYFQGNSAPDKSGLPSDRFSAERTGGSVSTLTIQRTQQEDSAVYLCASSSTGWSTDTQYFGPGTRLTVL.